This TCR beta chain derives from a study of Graves' ophthalmopathy and Graves' hyperthyroidism. In this cohort, patients with other autoimmune diseases, uncontrolled infections, pregnancy or lactation were excluded. Researchers took RNA transcripts and amplified TCR beta CDR3 regions from them. RT-PCR in the first round used HTBI primers; a second-round multiplex PCR followed. Each CDR3 protein is one row after TCRdb ran MiXCR on the multiplex PCR reads. The table lists 170,000 or so distinct CDR3 sequences, 30% to 45% of them singletons, with 5.8% in the top ten. There are 13 residues in the CDR3. V lost 2 bases to trimming and J lost 3 bases, with 7 bases between them. CDR1 MGHRA and CDR2 YSYEKL come from the germline V gene.

The receptor's source is a woman aged 40 to 50 with Graves' ophthalmopathy. The source material was peripheral blood. This chain connects TRBV4-1 to TRBJ1-1; D might be TRBD1 (5 bases). The CDR3, as DNA: TGCGCCAGCAGCCAACCAGGGTACACTGAAGCTTTCTTT. Its protein product is CASSQPGYTEAFF.